Each of the 8 T cell receptor beta chains below was sequenced from the same sample in a study of shared clonotypes between healthy human individuals. CD45RO-negative CD8 cells positively selected for CCR7 made up the naive population, which excluded terminally differentiated effector memory CD45RA+ cells. Data came from immunoSEQ multiplex PCR; TCRdb stores just in-frame clones and leaves some out. The sample gives hundreds of thousands of clones, roughly 96% of which show up once; over 0.2% is in the top ten. The sequenced material came from naive CD8+ T cells sorted from blood. These receptors all come from a man in his thirties or forties in good health.

In its sample, this clone was seen a few times. The chain employs TRBV27 and TRBJ1-2; D is perhaps TRBD1 (6 bases). V was clipped by 4 bases and J by 8 bases, with 17 bases between them. Looked up from germline, CDR1 is MNHEY and CDR2 is SMNVEV (reference sequence). The CDR3 spans 14 residues. In nucleotides, the CDR3 is TGTGCCAGCAGTTCGACAGGAACATTGCGCGGCTACACCTTC. Translated, it gives CASSSTGTLRGYTF.

The CDR3, as DNA: TGTGCCAGCAGCTTCGAGGACGGTCGTGAAGCTTTCTTT. As protein: CASSFEDGREAFF. The chain is built from TRBV7-9 and TRBJ1-1; D gene ambiguous. V was pared by 3 bases and J by 7 bases, with 12 bases between. CDR3 length: 13 amino acids. Per germline, CDR1 SEHNR and CDR2 FQNEAQ (reference sequence).

The V call is TRBV4-3, the J call TRBJ2-1; D possibly corresponds to TRBD2 (6 bases). Germline CDR1 and CDR2: LGHNA and YSLEER. This CDR3 contains 14 residues. V was shortened by 1 base and J by 10 bases, with 14 bases between the two germline ends. The CDR3 DNA sequence: TGCGCCAGCAGCCAAGCGCGGGATACAAGGGAGCAGTTCTTC. It yields the protein CASSQARDTREQFF.

V and J are TRBV7-2 and TRBJ2-3; the match to TRBD1 covers 8 bases. Germline V CDR1 and CDR2: SGHTA, FQGNSA. There are 15 residues in the CDR3. The J segment lost 9 bases and the V segment lost 5 bases, leaving 13 bases of the junction unmatched. The chain's CDR3 is CASSAWTGSSETQYF. The CDR3 bases are TGTGCCAGCAGCGCCTGGACAGGGAGTAGTGAGACGCAGTATTTT.

The chain carries TRBV6-6 and TRBJ1-2; D is unclear. V lost 6 bases and J 2 bases, leaving 16 bases between the germline ends. The CDR3 consists of 15 residues. CDR1 and CDR2 (germline): MNHNY, SVGAGI (reference sequence). The CDR3 nucleotides are TGTGCCAGCAGCCCGATAGAGGGCGGAAACTATGGCTACACCTTC. Amino acids: CASSPIEGGNYGYTF.

As to this clone: The junction departs from the called germline gene at one end, perhaps through a read error. The J gene is TRBJ2-7, the V gene TRBV6-1; D is possibly TRBD1 or TRBD2 (6 bases each). Germline lookup yields CDR1 MNHNS and CDR2 SASEGT. This CDR3 has 14 amino acids. The CDR3 protein is CASNERGAAYEQYF. The CDR3 DNA sequence: TGTGCCAGCAATGAAAGGGGGGCAGCCTACGAGCAGTACTTC.

This chain links TRBV15 with TRBJ1-1; no reliable D call. The CDR3 loop spans 13 amino acids. Trimming removed 6 bases at V and 0 bases at J, with 8 bases between. From germline, CDR1 is LNHNV and CDR2 YYDKDF (reference sequence). CDR3 protein: CATRAFMNTEAFF. CDR3 nucleotides: TGTGCCACCAGGGCCTTCATGAACACTGAAGCTTTCTTT.

The table lists this clone with a count of one. The chain couples TRBV19 to TRBJ2-3; D gene uncertain. CDR3 length: 13 amino acids. Trimming shortened V by 3 bases and J by 0 bases, and 4 bases separated the two germline ends. CDR1 is LNHDA, CDR2 SQIVND, per germline (reference sequence). The CDR3 DNA reads TGTGCCAGTAGTATCGGTAGCACAGATACGCAGTATTTT. This codes for CASSIGSTDTQYF.